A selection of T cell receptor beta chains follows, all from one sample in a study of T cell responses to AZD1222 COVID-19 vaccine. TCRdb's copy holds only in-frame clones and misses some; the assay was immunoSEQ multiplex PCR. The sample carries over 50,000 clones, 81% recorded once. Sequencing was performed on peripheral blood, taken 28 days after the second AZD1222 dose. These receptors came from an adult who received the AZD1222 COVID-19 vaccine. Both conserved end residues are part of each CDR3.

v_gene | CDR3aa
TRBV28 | CASSLPTGSETQYF
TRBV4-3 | CASSQDLRTDTQYF
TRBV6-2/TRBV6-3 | CASSYTGTSSQQYF
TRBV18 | CASSLERRGSPLHF
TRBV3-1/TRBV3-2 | CASSQGNRGYGYTF
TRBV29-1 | CSGRALGEETQYF
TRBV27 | CASSWSANNSPLHF
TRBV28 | CASSQIYEQYF
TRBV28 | CASTPGGASLYEQYF
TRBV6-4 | CASSERLAGGGEQFF
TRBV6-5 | CASSYSGEQYF
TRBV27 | CASSSNTEAFF
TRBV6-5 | CASSGRGAGGHEQYF
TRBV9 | CASSPAGRPGEQYF
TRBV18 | CASSPPGTGGLSSYTF
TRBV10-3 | CAISGTGGGYTF
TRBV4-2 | CASSQDLRGAQPQHF
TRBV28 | CASSLGTSGNYEQYF
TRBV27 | CASSFGGAGNYGYTF
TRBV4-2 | CASSQDPGRAYEQYF
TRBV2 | CASRREVETQYF
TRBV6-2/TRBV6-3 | CASSTGGAQHF
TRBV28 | CASSSPSGNPYEQYF